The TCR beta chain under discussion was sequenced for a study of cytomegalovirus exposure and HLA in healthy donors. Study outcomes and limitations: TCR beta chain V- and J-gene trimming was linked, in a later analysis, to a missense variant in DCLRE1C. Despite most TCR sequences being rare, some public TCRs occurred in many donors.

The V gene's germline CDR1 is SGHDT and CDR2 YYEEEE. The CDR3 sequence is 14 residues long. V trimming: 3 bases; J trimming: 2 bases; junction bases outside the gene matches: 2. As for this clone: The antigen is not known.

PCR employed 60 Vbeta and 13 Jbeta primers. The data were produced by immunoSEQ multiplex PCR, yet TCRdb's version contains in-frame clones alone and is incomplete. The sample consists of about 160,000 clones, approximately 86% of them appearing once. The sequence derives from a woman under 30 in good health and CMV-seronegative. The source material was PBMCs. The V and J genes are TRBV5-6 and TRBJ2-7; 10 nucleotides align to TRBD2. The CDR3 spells CASSWTSGTYEQYF. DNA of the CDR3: TGTGCCAGCAGCTGGACTAGCGGCACCTACGAGCAGTACTTC.